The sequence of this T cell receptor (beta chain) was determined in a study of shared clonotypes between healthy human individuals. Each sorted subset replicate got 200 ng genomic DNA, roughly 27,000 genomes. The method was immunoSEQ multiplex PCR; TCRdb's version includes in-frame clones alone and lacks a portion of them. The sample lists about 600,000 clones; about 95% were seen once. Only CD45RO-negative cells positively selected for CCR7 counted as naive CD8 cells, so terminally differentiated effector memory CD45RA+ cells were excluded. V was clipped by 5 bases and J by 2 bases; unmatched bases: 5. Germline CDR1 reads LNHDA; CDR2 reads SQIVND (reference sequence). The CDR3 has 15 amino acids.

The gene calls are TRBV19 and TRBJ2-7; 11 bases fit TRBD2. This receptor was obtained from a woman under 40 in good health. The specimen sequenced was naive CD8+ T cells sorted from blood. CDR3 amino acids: CASSFGTSGPYEQYF. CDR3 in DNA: TGTGCCAGTAGTTTCGGGACTAGCGGCCCCTACGAGCAGTACTTC.